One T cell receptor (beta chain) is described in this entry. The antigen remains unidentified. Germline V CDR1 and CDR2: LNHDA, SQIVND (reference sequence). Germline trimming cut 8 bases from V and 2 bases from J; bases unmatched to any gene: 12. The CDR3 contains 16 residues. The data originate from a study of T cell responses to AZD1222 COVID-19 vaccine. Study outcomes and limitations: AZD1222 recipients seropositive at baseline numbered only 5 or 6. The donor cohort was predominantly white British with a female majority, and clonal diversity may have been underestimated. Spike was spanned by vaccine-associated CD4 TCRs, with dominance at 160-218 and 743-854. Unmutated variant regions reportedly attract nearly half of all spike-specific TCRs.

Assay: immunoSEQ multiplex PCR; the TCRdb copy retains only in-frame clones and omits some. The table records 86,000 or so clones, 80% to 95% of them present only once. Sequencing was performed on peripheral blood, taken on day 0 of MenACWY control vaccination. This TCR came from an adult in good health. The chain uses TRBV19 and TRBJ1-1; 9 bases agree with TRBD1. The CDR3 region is CASRGQGRIRNTEAFF. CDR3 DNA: TGTGCCAGTCGGGGACAGGGCAGGATTAGAAACACTGAAGCTTTCTTT.